These T cell receptor beta chains were read from a single sample in a study of technical replicates of blood from a few donors. Profiling relied on immunoSEQ multiplex PCR, and the TCRdb table lists in-frame clones only, not all of them. This table holds about 44,000 clones, 96% found once. The sample taken for sequencing was T cells isolated from PBMCs. Source of these receptors: a human donor in good health. Both conserved end residues are part of each CDR3. Each record gives: J gene, clone size, D gene, V gene, CDR3 protein, CDR3 DNA. The D gene is left open where the match is weak. The size of a clone is reported for some rows only, either as once, few or many, or as a class for expanded clones.

>TRBJ2-1|NA|NA|TRBV5-1
CASSLEEGNSYNEQFF
TGCGCCAGCAGCTTGGAAGAGGGCAACTCCTACAATGAGCAGTTCTTC
>TRBJ1-5|NA|NA|TRBV28
CASLSRAYSNQPQHF
TGTGCCAGCTTGAGTAGAGCATATAGCAATCAGCCCCAGCATTTT
>TRBJ1-2|NA|TRBD1|TRBV9
CASSVGTARTNYGYTF
TGTGCCAGCAGCGTCGGGACAGCGAGAACTAACTATGGCTACACCTTC
>TRBJ2-2|NA|TRBD1|TRBV5-4
CASSLDRASTGELFF
TGTGCCAGCAGTTTAGACAGGGCCAGCACCGGGGAGCTGTTTTTT
>TRBJ2-2|NA|NA|TRBV11-3
CASSPRPGELFF
TGTGCCAGCAGCCCGCGGCCCGGGGAGCTGTTTTTT
>TRBJ1-3|NA|TRBD1|TRBV29-1
CSVGDRAGNTIYF
TGCAGCGTTGGGGACAGAGCTGGAAACACCATATATTTT
>TRBJ2-2|NA|TRBD1|TRBV29-1
CSVSGGRNTGELFF
TGCAGCGTTTCAGGGGGAAGGAACACCGGGGAGCTGTTTTTT
>TRBJ2-2|NA|NA|TRBV2
CASREDSANTGELFF
TGTGCCAGCAGGGAGGACAGCGCGAACACCGGGGAGCTGTTTTTT
>TRBJ1-1|NA|NA|TRBV6-5
CASRLTQGLNTEAFF
TGTGCCAGCAGATTAACACAGGGTTTGAACACTGAAGCTTTCTTT
>TRBJ2-7|NA|TRBD1|TRBV7-2
CASSRTGDLYEQYF
TGTGCCAGCAGCCGGACAGGGGACCTCTACGAGCAGTACTTC
>TRBJ2-1|NA|TRBD1|TRBV25-1
CASSGQGGFSYNEQFF
TGTGCCAGCAGTGGACAGGGGGGCTTCTCCTACAATGAGCAGTTCTTC
>TRBJ2-3|NA|TRBD2|TRBV5-5
CASSLGSSGDTQYF
TGTGCCAGCAGCTTGGGTTCTAGCGGAGATACGCAGTATTTT
>TRBJ2-2|NA|TRBD2|TRBV7-9
CASSRLAPRKWNTGELFF
TGTGCCAGCAGCCGACTAGCTCCGAGGAAGTGGAACACCGGGGAGCTGTTTTTT
>TRBJ2-7|NA|NA|TRBV10-3
CAISPGDEQYF
TGTGCCATCAGCCCAGGGGACGAGCAGTACTTC
>TRBJ1-3|NA|NA|TRBV5-1
CASSLNGGPGSGNTIYF
TGCGCCAGCAGCTTGAACGGGGGGCCAGGCTCTGGAAACACCATATATTTT
>TRBJ1-5|NA|TRBD1|TRBV4-1
CASSQEIRGLQPQHF
TGCGCCAGCAGCCAAGAGATTAGGGGGCTTCAGCCCCAGCATTTT
>TRBJ2-7|NA|NA|TRBV27
CASSCANCEQYF
TGTGCCAGCAGTTGCGCCAATTGCGAGCAGTACTTC
>TRBJ2-2|NA|NA|TRBV9
CASSVETGNTGELFF
TGTGCCAGCAGCGTAGAAACAGGGAACACCGGGGAGCTGTTTTTT
>TRBJ2-5|NA|NA|TRBV18
CASSPNRQETQYF
TGTGCCAGCTCACCTAACAGGCAAGAGACCCAGTACTTC
>TRBJ2-1|NA|NA|TRBV19
CASTSVMYNEQFF
TGTGCCAGTACTAGCGTCATGTACAATGAGCAGTTCTTC
>TRBJ1-5|NA|NA|TRBV9
CASSVDPGVSNQPQHF
TGTGCCAGCAGCGTAGATCCGGGGGTATCCAATCAGCCCCAGCATTTT
>TRBJ2-7|NA|TRBD1|TRBV11-2
CASSSDREIHEQYF
TGTGCCAGCAGTTCTGACAGGGAAATCCACGAGCAGTACTTC
>TRBJ1-1|NA|NA|TRBV30
CAWSVSRAGRPEAFF
TGTGCCTGGAGTGTAAGCAGGGCGGGACGTCCTGAAGCTTTCTTT
>TRBJ1-2|NA|TRBD1|TRBV6-5
CATGTGGKGYTF
TGTGCCACCGGGACAGGGGGAAAAGGCTACACCTTC
>TRBJ2-5|NA|NA|TRBV4-1
CASSQDRVEGPRETQYF
TGCGCCAGCAGCCAAGATCGGGTCGAGGGCCCTCGGGAGACCCAGTACTTC
>TRBJ2-3|NA|TRBD2|TRBV9
CASSADSGLAGGRTDTQYF
TGTGCCAGCAGCGCTGATTCGGGACTAGCGGGAGGGCGGACAGATACGCAGTATTTT
>TRBJ2-7|NA|TRBD2|TRBV5-4
CASSYTSATIYEQYF
TGTGCCAGCAGTTACACTAGCGCAACGATCTACGAGCAGTACTTC
>TRBJ2-7|few|TRBD2|TRBV19
CASSITSGVYEQYF
TGTGCCAGTAGTATTACTAGCGGGGTTTACGAGCAGTACTTC
>TRBJ1-1|NA|NA|TRBV27
CASSSVGEAFF
TGTGCCAGCAGTTCGGTCGGTGAAGCTTTCTTT
>TRBJ2-7|NA|NA|TRBV29-1
CSVEDLGDYEQYF
TGCAGCGTTGAAGATCTTGGAGACTACGAGCAGTACTTC
>TRBJ1-5|NA|NA|TRBV29-1
CSVAGSNQPQHF
TGCAGCGTTGCGGGAAGCAATCAGCCCCAGCATTTT
>TRBJ2-3|NA|TRBD2|TRBV28
CASSLPAGLAGDFTTDTQYF
TGTGCCAGCAGTTTACCCGCTGGACTAGCGGGAGATTTTACGACAGATACGCAGTATTTT
>TRBJ2-5|NA|NA|TRBV29-1
CSVERRHPQETQYF
TGCAGCGTTGAAAGGCGACACCCTCAAGAGACCCAGTACTTC
>TRBJ2-2|NA|TRBD2|TRBV7-9
CASSRAGGTGELFF
TGTGCCAGCAGCCGAGCGGGAGGGACCGGGGAGCTGTTTTTT
>TRBJ2-7|NA|TRBD1|TRBV7-2
CASSRFGDRDYEQYF
TGTGCCAGCAGCCGTTTTGGGGACAGGGACTACGAGCAGTACTTC
>TRBJ1-2|NA|TRBD1|TRBV6-4
CASECRGRRGYTF
TGTGCCAGCGAGTGCAGGGGGCGCCGGGGCTACACCTTC
>TRBJ2-7|once|TRBD1|TRBV27
CASSAGQGYEQYF
TGTGCCAGCAGTGCAGGACAGGGCTACGAGCAGTACTTC
>TRBJ1-5|NA|NA|TRBV27
CASSDTVLNQPQHF
TGTGCCAGCTCGGACACAGTGCTAAATCAGCCCCAGCATTTT
>TRBJ1-1|NA|NA|TRBV15
CATSRGQPNTEAFF
TGTGCCACCAGCAGAGGACAGCCGAACACTGAAGCTTTCTTT
>TRBJ1-1|NA|NA|TRBV30
CGIRDKYTEAFF
TGTGGTATCCGGGACAAGTACACTGAAGCTTTCTTT
>TRBJ1-1|NA|TRBD1|TRBV5-6
CATRTGYTEAFF
TGTGCCACTCGGACAGGCTACACTGAAGCTTTCTTT
>TRBJ1-5|NA|NA|TRBV5-4
CASSSGLTNQPQHF
TGTGCCAGCAGCTCTGGACTGACCAATCAGCCCCAGCATTTT